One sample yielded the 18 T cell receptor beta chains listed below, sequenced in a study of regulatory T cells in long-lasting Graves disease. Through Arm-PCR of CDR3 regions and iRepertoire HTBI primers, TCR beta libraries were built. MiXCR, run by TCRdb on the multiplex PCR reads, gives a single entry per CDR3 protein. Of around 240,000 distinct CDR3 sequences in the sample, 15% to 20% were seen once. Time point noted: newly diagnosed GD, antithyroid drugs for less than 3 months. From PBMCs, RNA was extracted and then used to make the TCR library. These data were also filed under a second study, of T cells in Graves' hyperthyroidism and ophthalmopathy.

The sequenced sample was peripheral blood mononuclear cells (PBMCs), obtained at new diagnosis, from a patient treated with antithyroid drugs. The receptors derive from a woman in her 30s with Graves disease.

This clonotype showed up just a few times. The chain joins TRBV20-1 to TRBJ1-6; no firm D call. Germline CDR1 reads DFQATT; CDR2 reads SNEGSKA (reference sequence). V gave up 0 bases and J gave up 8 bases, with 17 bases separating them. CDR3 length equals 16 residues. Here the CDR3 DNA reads TGCAGTGCTAGAGATTTGGTAGAGGTTAATTATTCACCCCTCCACTTT. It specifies CSARDLVEVNYSPLHF.

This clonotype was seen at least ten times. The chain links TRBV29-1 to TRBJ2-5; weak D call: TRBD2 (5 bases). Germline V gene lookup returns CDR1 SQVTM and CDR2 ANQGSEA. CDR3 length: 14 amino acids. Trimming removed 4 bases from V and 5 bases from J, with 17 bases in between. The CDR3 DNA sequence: TGCAGCGTTGTGCGGCGCCGGAGGATGGAGACCCAGTACTTC. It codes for CSVVRRRRMETQYF. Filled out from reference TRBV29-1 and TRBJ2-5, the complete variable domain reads SAVISQKPSRDICQRGTSLTIQCQVDSQVTMMFWYRQQPGQSLTLIATANQGSEATYESGFVIDKFPISRPNLTFSTLTVSNMSPEDSSIYLCSVVRRRRMETQYFGPGTRLLVL.

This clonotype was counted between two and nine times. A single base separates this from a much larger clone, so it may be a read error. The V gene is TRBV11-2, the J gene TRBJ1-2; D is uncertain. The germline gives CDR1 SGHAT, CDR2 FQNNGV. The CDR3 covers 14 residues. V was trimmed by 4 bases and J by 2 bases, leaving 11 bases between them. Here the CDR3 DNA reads TGTGCCAGCAGCTCCACAGCGGGAAACTATGGCTACACCTTC. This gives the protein CASSSTAGNYGYTF.

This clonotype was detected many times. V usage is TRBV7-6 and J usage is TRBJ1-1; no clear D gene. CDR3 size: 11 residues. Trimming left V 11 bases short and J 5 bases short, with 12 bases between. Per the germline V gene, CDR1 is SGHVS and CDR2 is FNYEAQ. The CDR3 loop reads CASLGRTEAFF. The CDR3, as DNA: TGTGCCTCCCTCGGGAGGACTGAAGCTTTCTTT.

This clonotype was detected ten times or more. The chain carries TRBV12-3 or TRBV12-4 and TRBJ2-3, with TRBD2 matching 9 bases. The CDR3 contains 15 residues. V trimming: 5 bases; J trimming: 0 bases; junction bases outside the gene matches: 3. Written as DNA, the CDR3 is TGTGCCAGCAGTAGACTAGCGGCTAGCACAGATACGCAGTATTTT. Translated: CASSRLAASTDTQYF.

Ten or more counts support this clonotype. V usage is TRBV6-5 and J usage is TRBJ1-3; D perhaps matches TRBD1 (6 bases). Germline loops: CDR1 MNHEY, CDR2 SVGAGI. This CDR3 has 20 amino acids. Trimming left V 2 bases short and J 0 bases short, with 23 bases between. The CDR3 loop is CASSYQRQERSAPSGNTIYF. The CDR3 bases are TGTGCCAGCAGTTACCAACGACAGGAAAGGAGTGCACCCTCTGGAAACACCATATATTTT.

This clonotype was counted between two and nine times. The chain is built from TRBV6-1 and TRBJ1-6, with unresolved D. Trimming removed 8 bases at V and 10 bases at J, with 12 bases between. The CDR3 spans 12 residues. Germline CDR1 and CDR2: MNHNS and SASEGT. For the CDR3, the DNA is TGTGCCAGCTCAAGGGTTGGGTCACCCCTCCACTTT. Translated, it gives CASSRVGSPLHF.

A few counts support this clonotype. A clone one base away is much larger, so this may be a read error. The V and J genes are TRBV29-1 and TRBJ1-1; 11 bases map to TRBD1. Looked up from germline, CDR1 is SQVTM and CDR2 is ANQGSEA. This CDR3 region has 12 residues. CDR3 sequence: CSAADRGRVASF. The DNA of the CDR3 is TGCAGCGCCGCGGACAGGGGGCGCGTAGCTTCCTTT.

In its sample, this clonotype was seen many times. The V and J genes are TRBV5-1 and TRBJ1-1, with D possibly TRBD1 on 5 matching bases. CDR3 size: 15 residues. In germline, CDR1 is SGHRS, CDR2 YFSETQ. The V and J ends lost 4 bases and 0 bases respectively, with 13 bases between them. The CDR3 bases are TGCGCCAGCAGCCTTACAGGCCCCATGAACACTGAAGCTTTCTTT. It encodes CASSLTGPMNTEAFF.

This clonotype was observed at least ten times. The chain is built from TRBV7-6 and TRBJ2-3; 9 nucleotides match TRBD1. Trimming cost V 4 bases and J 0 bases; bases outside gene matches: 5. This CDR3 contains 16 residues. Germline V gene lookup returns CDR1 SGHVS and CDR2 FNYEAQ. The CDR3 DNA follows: TGTGCCAGCAGCTCGCGACAGGGGGTTAGCACAGATACGCAGTATTTT. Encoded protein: CASSSRQGVSTDTQYF.

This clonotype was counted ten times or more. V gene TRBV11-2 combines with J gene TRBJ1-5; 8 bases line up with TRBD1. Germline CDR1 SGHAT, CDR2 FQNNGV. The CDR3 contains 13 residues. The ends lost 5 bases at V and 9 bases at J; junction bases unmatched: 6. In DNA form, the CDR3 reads TGTGCCAGCAGCCGGACAGGGCGGAGGCCCCAGCATTTT. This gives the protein CASSRTGRRPQHF.

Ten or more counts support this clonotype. The CDR3 protein is CASRLTGLGRPYEQYF. The CDR3 DNA sequence: TGTGCCAGCAGACTCACAGGGCTGGGTAGACCCTACGAGCAGTACTTC. V is TRBV7-8 and J is TRBJ2-7, with D maybe TRBD1 (6 bases). V was cut by 6 bases and J by 2 bases, with 20 bases left in between. CDR1 is SGHVS and CDR2 is FQNEAQ in the germline V gene. This CDR3 spans 16 amino acids.

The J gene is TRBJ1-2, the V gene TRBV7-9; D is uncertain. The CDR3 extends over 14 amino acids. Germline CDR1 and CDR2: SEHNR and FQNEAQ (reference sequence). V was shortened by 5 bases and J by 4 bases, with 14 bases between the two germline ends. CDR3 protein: CASSLDAGLYGYTF. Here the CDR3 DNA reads TGTGCCAGCAGCCTAGACGCCGGGCTCTATGGCTACACCTTC.

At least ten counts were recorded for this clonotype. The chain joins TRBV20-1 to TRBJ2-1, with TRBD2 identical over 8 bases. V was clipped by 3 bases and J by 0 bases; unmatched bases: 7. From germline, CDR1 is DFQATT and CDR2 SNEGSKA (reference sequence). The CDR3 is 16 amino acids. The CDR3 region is CSARPGTRSSYNEQFF. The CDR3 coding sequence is TGCAGTGCTAGGCCCGGGACTAGGAGCTCCTACAATGAGCAGTTCTTC.

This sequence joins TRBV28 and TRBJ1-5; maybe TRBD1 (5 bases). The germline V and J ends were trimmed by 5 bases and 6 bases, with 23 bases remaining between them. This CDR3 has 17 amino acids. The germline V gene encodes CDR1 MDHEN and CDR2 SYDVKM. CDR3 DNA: TGTGCCAGCAGTACCAGAGTGACCGGGGCCGGCAGTCAGCCCCAGCATTTT. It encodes CASSTRVTGAGSQPQHF.

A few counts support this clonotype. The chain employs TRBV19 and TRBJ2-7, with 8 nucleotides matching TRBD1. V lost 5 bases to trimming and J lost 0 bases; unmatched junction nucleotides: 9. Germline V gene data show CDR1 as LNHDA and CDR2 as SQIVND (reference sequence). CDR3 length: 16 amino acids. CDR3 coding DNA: TGTGCCAGTAGTCGCATCGCAGGGGGCCCCTCCTACGAGCAGTACTTC. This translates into CASSRIAGGPSYEQYF.

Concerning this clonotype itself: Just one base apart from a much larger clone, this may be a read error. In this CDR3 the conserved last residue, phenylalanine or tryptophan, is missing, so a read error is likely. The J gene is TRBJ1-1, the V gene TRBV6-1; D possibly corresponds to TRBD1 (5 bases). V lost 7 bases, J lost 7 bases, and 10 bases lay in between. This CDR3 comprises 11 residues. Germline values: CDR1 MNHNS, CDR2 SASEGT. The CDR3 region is CASKGVGEAFL. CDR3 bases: TGTGCCAGCAAAGGGGTCGGTGAAGCTTTCCTT.

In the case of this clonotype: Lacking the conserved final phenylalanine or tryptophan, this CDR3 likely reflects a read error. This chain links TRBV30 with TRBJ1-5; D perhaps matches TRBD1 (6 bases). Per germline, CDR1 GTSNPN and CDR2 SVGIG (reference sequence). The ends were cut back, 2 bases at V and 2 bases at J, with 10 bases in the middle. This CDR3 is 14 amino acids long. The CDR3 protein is CAWSKGVGNQPQHL. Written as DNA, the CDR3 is TGTGCCTGGAGTAAGGGGGTCGGCAATCAGCCCCAGCATTTA.